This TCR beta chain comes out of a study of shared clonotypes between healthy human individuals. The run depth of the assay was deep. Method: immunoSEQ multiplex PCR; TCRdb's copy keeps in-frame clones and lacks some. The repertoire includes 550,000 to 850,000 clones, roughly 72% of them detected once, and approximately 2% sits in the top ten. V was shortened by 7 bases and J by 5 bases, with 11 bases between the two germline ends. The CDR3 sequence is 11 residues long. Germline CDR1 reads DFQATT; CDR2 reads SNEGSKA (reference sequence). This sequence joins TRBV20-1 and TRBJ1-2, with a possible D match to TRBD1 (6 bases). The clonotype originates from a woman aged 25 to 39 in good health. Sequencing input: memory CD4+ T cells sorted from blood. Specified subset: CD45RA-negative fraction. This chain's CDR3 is CSVTGLYGYTF. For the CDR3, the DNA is TGCAGTGTTACAGGGTTGTATGGCTACACCTTC.